These 18 T cell receptor beta chains share one sample of origin, sequenced in a study of CXCR3-negative and CXCR3-positive naive CD8 T cells (dated by TCRdb to between 2018 and 2020). The reads were generated on a NextSeq 550. The Human TCR Profiling Kit (MiLaboratory) was used to prepare UMI-labeled 5' RACE TRB cDNA libraries. TCRdb reprocessed the reads, so every CDR3 protein sequence counts as one entry and DNA is not shown. The sample has some 56,000 distinct CDR3 sequences on record. The ten largest clones add up to about 20% of the sample. The sample was memory CD8+ T cells from blood. According to the study, the label for this sample's cell subset or site signals: conventional CD8+ memory T cells (TMEM), sorted as controls. The receptors come from a human donor in good health. Some clones in this sample may be carry-over from other donors' samples.

This chain connects TRBV28 to TRBJ2-1; with no DNA, the TCRdb D assignment of TRBD1 cannot be verified. The CDR3 covers 14 residues. Germline lookup yields CDR1 MDHEN and CDR2 SYDVKM. CDR3 in amino acids: CASSPSGANNEQFF.

The chain has TRBV11-3 and TRBJ1-3; there is no DNA to check the TCRdb D call of TRBD1. The germline CDR1 and CDR2 sequences are SGHNT and YENEEA. The CDR3 covers 14 residues. The CDR3 spells CASSSPGPGNTIYF.

The chain employs TRBV29-1 and TRBJ1-5; TCRdb proposes TRBD1, but this gene call is untestable without DNA. This CDR3 has 16 residues. The V gene's germline CDR1 is SQVTM and CDR2 ANQGSEA. CDR3 in amino acids: CSVENQGGRSNQPQHF.

The genes are TRBV11-3 and TRBJ2-2. The CDR3 is made up of 14 amino acids. Germline CDR1 is SGHNT and CDR2 is YENEEA. This CDR3 is CASSLEWNTGELFF.

This chain uses TRBV7-9 with TRBJ2-7. The CDR3 length is 12 residues. Germline CDR1 and CDR2: SEHNR and FQNEAQ (reference sequence). The CDR3 here is CASSSVDYEQYF. The full variable domain, its missing parts supplied by reference TRBV7-9 and TRBJ2-7, is DTGVSQNPRHKITKRGQNVTFRCDPISEHNRLYWYRQTLGQGPEFLTYFQNEAQLEKSRLLSDRFSAERPKGSFSTLEIQRTEQGDSAMYLCASSSVDYEQYFGPGTRLTVT.

This rearrangement joins TRBV6-2 or TRBV6-3 to TRBJ1-2. The CDR3 loop spans 16 amino acids. Per germline, CDR1 MNHEY and CDR2 SVGEGT. The CDR3 sequence is CASSYLGRSAFPGYTF.

This chain joins TRBV5-1 and TRBJ2-7; the TCRdb D gene call, TRBD1, has no DNA to confirm it. This CDR3 comprises 14 residues. CDR1 is SGHRS and CDR2 is YFSETQ in the germline V gene. CDR3 amino acids: CASSPYGGAYEQYF.

The rearrangement uses TRBV20-1 and TRBJ2-7; TCRdb proposes TRBD2, but this gene call is untestable without DNA. Germline V gene lookup returns CDR1 DFQATT and CDR2 SNEGSKA (reference sequence). The CDR3 extends over 13 amino acids. The CDR3 loop is CSARAGGDYEQYF.

The chain is built from TRBV4-2 and TRBJ2-1; the D call of TRBD2 rests on TCRdb alone, since no DNA is present to check it. The CDR3 runs to 14 residues. Germline assignment: CDR1 LGHNA and CDR2 YNFKEQ. The CDR3 loop reads CASSQGPEGNEEFF.

The gene calls are TRBV2 and TRBJ2-2; TCRdb outputs TRBD2, but without DNA this stays unchecked. Germline loops: CDR1 SNHLY, CDR2 FYNNEI. CDR3 length equals 18 residues. This CDR3 reads CASSEDETSVANTGELFF.

This CDR3 reads CASGLPGVPEAFF. The rearrangement links TRBV12-5 to TRBJ1-1; TCRdb indicates TRBD1, and absent DNA this call remains unverified. The CDR3 length is 13 residues. Germline CDR1 is LGHNT and CDR2 is FRNRAP.

The gene calls are TRBV18 and TRBJ2-1; the TCRdb D gene call, TRBD1, has no DNA to confirm it. Looked up from germline, CDR1 is KGHSH and CDR2 is LQKENI. The length of the CDR3 is 16 residues. CDR3 loop: CASSPWDRGTDNEQFF.

The chain carries TRBV29-1 and TRBJ2-1. The germline V gene has CDR1 SQVTM and CDR2 ANQGSEA. The CDR3 runs 13 residues. The chain's CDR3 is CSVRPDSYNEQFF.

V is TRBV20-1 and J is TRBJ1-5; TCRdb picks TRBD1, but there is no DNA to check that call. The CDR3 runs 16 residues. Germline values: CDR1 DFQATT, CDR2 SNEGSKA (reference sequence). The CDR3 loop reads CSARGLDTYSNQPQHF.

The J gene is TRBJ1-4, the V gene TRBV28; TCRdb picks TRBD1, but there is no DNA to check that call. The CDR3 covers 13 residues. Per the germline V gene, CDR1 is MDHEN and CDR2 is SYDVKM. The CDR3 loop reads CAALGQENEKLFF.

The V call is TRBV11-3, the J call TRBJ2-3; TCRdb gives TRBD1 as the D gene, but with no DNA this cannot be confirmed. The CDR3 runs 17 residues. Germline CDR1 SGHNT, CDR2 YENEEA. The CDR3 spells CASRLTGGVNPIDTQYF.

The CDR3 spells CASSEGGATTNEKLFF. The V call is TRBV25-1, the J call TRBJ1-4; TCRdb reports TRBD1, a call that lacks DNA to check it against. Germline loops: CDR1 MGHDK, CDR2 SYGVNS. This CDR3 has 16 residues.

The chain recombines TRBV7-3 with TRBJ2-1; TCRdb's D call of TRBD2 is untestable without DNA. The CDR3 runs to 16 residues. Germline loops: CDR1 SGHTA, CDR2 FQGTGA. CDR3 protein: CASSKEGLQGYNEQFF.